Listed here are 28 T cell receptor beta chains from one sample, sequenced in a study of human T cells and chemical hapten exposure. Time point reported: pre-sensitization, week 0. Described treatment: therapeutic diphenylcyclopropenone sensitization with weekly scalp DPC. TCRdb re-analysed the RACE reads in MiXCR, keeping a single row per CDR3 protein. The sample contains 270,000 or so distinct CDR3 sequences, approximately 7.5% of which appear only once. This specimen consisted of whole blood, obtained in connection with sensitization to the hapten diphenylcyclopropenone (DPC). These receptors were collected from a young man with alopecia areata. Some clones in this sample may be carry-over from other donors' samples.

This clonotype was seen a few times. The chain has TRBV6-6 and TRBJ1-5, with TRBD1 as a possible D gene (6 bases). Germline V gene data show CDR1 as MNHNY and CDR2 as SVGAGI (reference sequence). Trimming took off 0 bases at V and 0 bases at J, with 12 bases between the two ends. The CDR3 has 17 residues. The CDR3 DNA reads as TGTGCCAGCAGTTACTCTCGTAGGGGGGATAGCAATCAGCCCCAGCATTTT. It specifies CASSYSRRGDSNQPQHF.

This clonotype was counted many times. The V call is TRBV4-1, the J call TRBJ2-7; D is unresolved. Trimming cost V 0 bases and J 3 bases, with 18 bases left between them. Germline CDR1 is MGHRA and CDR2 is YSYEKL. The CDR3 has 17 amino acids. CDR3 protein: CASSQEGQATGVYEQYF. CDR3 bases: TGCGCCAGCAGCCAAGAGGGCCAGGCCACTGGAGTCTACGAGCAGTACTTC.

The V and J genes are TRBV4-3 and TRBJ2-7, with a possible D match to TRBD1 (5 bases). This CDR3 comprises 16 residues. V was trimmed by 0 bases and J by 0 bases, leaving 12 bases between them. The germline V gene encodes CDR1 LGHNA and CDR2 YSLEER. The CDR3 DNA follows: TGCGCCAGCAGCCAAGATGGGCAGGGAAGCTCCTACGAGCAGTACTTC. It is translated as CASSQDGQGSSYEQYF.

The chain employs TRBV5-1 and TRBJ2-1, with D possibly being TRBD2 (5 bases). From germline, CDR1 is SGHRS and CDR2 YFSETQ. The ends were cut back, 0 bases at V and 6 bases at J, with 13 bases in the middle. The CDR3 contains 15 residues. CDR3 DNA sequence: TGCGCCAGCAGCTTGGGAGGGTCCCCTTTCAATGAGCAGTTCTTC. It specifies CASSLGGSPFNEQFF. The variable domain in full, completed from reference TRBV5-1 and TRBJ2-1, reads KAGVTQTPRYLIKTRGQQVTLSCSPISGHRSVSWYQQTPGQGLQFLFEYFSETQRNKGNFPGRFSGRQFSNSRSEMNVSTLELGDSALYLCASSLGGSPFNEQFFGPGTRLTVL.

This clonotype was seen a few times. The chain employs TRBV7-6 and TRBJ1-3; D remains unclear. V lost 2 bases and J 4 bases, leaving 24 bases between the germline ends. Germline values: CDR1 SGHVS, CDR2 FNYEAQ. This CDR3 spans 19 amino acids. Here the CDR3 DNA reads TGTGCCAGCAGCTTATGGAGGGCAGGAATGAGCTTACGGGGAAACACCATATATTTT. Translating it yields CASSLWRAGMSLRGNTIYF.

This clonotype was counted a few times. The J gene is TRBJ2-5, the V gene TRBV7-3; 10 bases line up with TRBD1. The CDR3 spans 15 residues. Per germline, CDR1 SGHTA and CDR2 FQGTGA. Trimming cost V 5 bases and J 4 bases; bases outside gene matches: 7. The CDR3 loop is CASSTTGGALETQYF. Written as DNA, the CDR3 is TGTGCCAGCAGCACGACAGGGGGCGCGTTAGAGACCCAGTACTTC.

The chain couples TRBV2 to TRBJ2-2; 8 nucleotides align to TRBD1. J gave up 5 bases and V 7 bases, and 9 bases lay outside the gene matches. The CDR3 totals 15 residues. Germline loops: CDR1 SNHLY, CDR2 FYNNEI. CDR3 DNA: TGTGCCAGCAAGATAGGACAGGGTTTAACCGGGGAGCTGTTTTTT. Protein: CASKIGQGLTGELFF.

This clonotype was recorded many times. The chain combines TRBV7-2 with TRBJ2-3, with D perhaps TRBD2 (7 bases). Per the germline V gene, CDR1 is SGHTA and CDR2 is FQGNSA. The CDR3 runs to 14 residues. Trimming removed 8 bases at V and 4 bases at J, with 16 bases between. CDR3 region: CASGIGGASDTQYF. The CDR3 DNA is TGTGCCAGCGGGATTGGGGGGGCATCAGATACGCAGTATTTT.

This sequence joins TRBV4-3 and TRBJ2-2; 8 positions agree with TRBD1. This CDR3 has 15 amino acids. V was pared by 8 bases and J by 5 bases, with 10 bases of the junction left unmatched. The germline V gene has CDR1 LGHNA and CDR2 YSLEER. The DNA for the CDR3 is TGCGCCAGCGCCGTGGGGACAGGCGCAACCGGGGAGCTGTTTTTT. Residues: CASAVGTGATGELFF.

The gene calls are TRBV9 and TRBJ1-2, with D possibly matching TRBD1 (5 bases). The CDR3 is 17 amino acids. Trimming removed 0 bases from V and 4 bases from J, with 19 bases in between. Germline CDR1 reads SGDLS; CDR2 reads YYNGEE. CDR3 DNA: TGTGCCAGCAGCGTAGAGCCAGGGAGGTTTCACGGCTATGGCTACACCTTC. It translates to CASSVEPGRFHGYGYTF. The variable domain in full, completed from reference TRBV9 and TRBJ1-2, reads DSGVTQTPKHLITATGQRVTLRCSPRSGDLSVYWYQQSLDQGLQFLIQYYNGEERAKGNILERFSAQQFPDLHSELNLSSLELGDSALYFCASSVEPGRFHGYGYTFGSGTRLTVV.

This clonotype was recorded many times. The rearrangement uses TRBV7-9 and TRBJ1-4; D gene uncertain. The CDR3 sequence is 14 residues long. CDR1 and CDR2 from the germline V gene are SEHNR and FQNEAQ (reference sequence). V was shortened by 5 bases and J by 2 bases, with 9 bases between the two germline ends. The CDR3 reads CASSQHGTNEKLFF. CDR3 in DNA: TGTGCCAGCAGCCAACATGGTACTAATGAAAAACTGTTTTTT.

A few counts support this clonotype. V usage is TRBV7-9 and J usage is TRBJ2-3; 8 bases match TRBD1. The CDR3 is made up of 16 amino acids. V trimming: 5 bases; J trimming: 4 bases; junction bases outside the gene matches: 11. Looked up from germline, CDR1 is SEHNR and CDR2 is FQNEAQ (reference sequence). For the CDR3, the DNA is TGTGCCAGCAGCCGAGGAAGACAGGGGAGCGCAGATACGCAGTATTTT. It encodes CASSRGRQGSADTQYF.

The sample holds a few counts of this clonotype. The CDR3 sequence is CASSLTGVRDEQFF. The CDR3 region has the DNA TGCGCCAGCAGCTTGACCGGGGTTAGGGATGAGCAGTTCTTC. This sequence joins TRBV5-1 and TRBJ2-1; D may be TRBD2 (5 bases). The V gene's germline CDR1 is SGHRS and CDR2 YFSETQ. V shed 1 base and J shed 8 bases, with 13 bases lying between them. The CDR3 contains 14 residues.

The CDR3 loop is CSARDTRGFANTGELFF. The CDR3 DNA reads as TGCAGTGCTAGAGATACACGCGGGTTCGCGAACACCGGGGAGCTGTTTTTT. The chain links TRBV20-1 to TRBJ2-2, with a weak D call TRBD2 (5 bases). The CDR3 is 17 residues long. The germline gives CDR1 DFQATT, CDR2 SNEGSKA (reference sequence). The V gene lost 0 bases and the J gene lost 0 bases, with 14 bases spanning the gap.

There are many counts of this clonotype. J is TRBJ2-1 and V is TRBV12-5; D is tentatively TRBD1 or TRBD2 (5 bases each). The CDR3 contains 13 residues. Germline V CDR1 and CDR2: LGHNT, FRNRAP. Deletions cut 0 bases from V and 8 bases from J, with 8 bases between. CDR3 bases: TGTGCTAGTGGTTTGGTCGGGGCCCATGAGCAGTTCTTC. It is translated as CASGLVGAHEQFF.

Regarding this clonotype: Compared with germline, one end of the junction differs, possibly owing to a read error. V is TRBV20-1 and J is TRBJ2-4; D remains ambiguous. From germline, CDR1 is DFQATT and CDR2 SNEGSKA (reference sequence). CDR3 length: 14 residues. For the CDR3, the DNA is TGCAGTGCTAGGCCAGGCGTCTTCCGAAACATTCGGTACTTC. It is translated as CSARPGVFRNIRYF.

The chain combines TRBV25-1 with TRBJ1-1, with a weak D call TRBD1 (5 bases). Germline V gives CDR1 MGHDK, CDR2 SYGVNS. Trimming removed 8 bases at V and 11 bases at J, with 18 bases between. CDR3 length equals 12 residues. The CDR3 DNA sequence: TGTGCCAGCGGCCAGGGTATCGGTCTCGCTTTCTTT. This sequence encodes CASGQGIGLAFF. The entire variable domain, with the rest obtained from reference TRBV25-1 and TRBJ1-1, is as follows: EADIYQTPRYLVIGTGKKITLECSQTMGHDKMYWYQQDPGMELHLIHYSYGVNSTEKGDLSSESTVSRIRTEHFPLTLESARPSHTSQYLCASGQGIGLAFFGQGTRLTVV.

This clonotype was picked up many times. CDR3 loop: CASSPRELGGTEAFF. The DNA for the CDR3 is TGTGCCAGCAGCCCCCGGGAGCTGGGAGGCACTGAAGCTTTCTTT. The chain joins TRBV12-3 or TRBV12-4 to TRBJ1-1; no firm D call. The V and J ends lost 6 bases and 4 bases respectively, with 18 bases between them. The CDR3 runs 15 residues.

This clonotype was detected only a few times. This chain links TRBV4-2 with TRBJ2-3; 8 bases are shared with TRBD1. Germline-derived CDR1 and CDR2 are LGHNA and YNFKEQ. The V gene end was trimmed by 6 bases and the J gene end by 3 bases; junction bases not matched to a gene: 14. The CDR3 is 17 residues long. This CDR3 reads CASSPRGFRGRTDTQYF. CDR3 bases: TGTGCCAGCAGTCCCCGCGGTTTCAGGGGGCGAACAGATACGCAGTATTTT.

The table lists this clonotype with a few counts. The V and J genes are TRBV14 and TRBJ2-7, with a tentative D call TRBD2 (6 bases). Germline V gene lookup returns CDR1 SGHDN and CDR2 FVKESK. Trimming pared 4 bases from V and 2 bases from J, leaving 12 bases between. The CDR3 is made up of 14 amino acids. In DNA, the CDR3 is TGTGCCAGCAGCCGTGGGGGGATTCCCTACGAGCAGTACTTC. It specifies CASSRGGIPYEQYF.

This clonotype showed up just a few times. The rearrangement uses TRBV5-1 and TRBJ2-1; 7 nucleotides agree with TRBD1. This CDR3 has 17 residues. The J segment lost 6 bases and the V segment lost 1 base, leaving 13 bases of the junction unmatched. CDR1 is SGHRS, CDR2 YFSETQ, per germline. The CDR3 protein is CASSLQVQDRTTNEQFF. CDR3 DNA sequence: TGCGCCAGCAGCTTGCAAGTGCAGGACAGGACGACCAATGAGCAGTTCTTC.

The chain combines TRBV27 with TRBJ1-5; possibly TRBD1 for D (5 bases). This CDR3 region has 16 residues. With 6 bases removed from V and 1 base from J, the gap between germline ends came to 16 bases. Germline values: CDR1 MNHEY, CDR2 SMNVEV (reference sequence). CDR3 nucleotides: TGTGCCAGCAGCCCTCTACAGTACAGGAGCAATCAGCCCCAGCATTTT. The encoded protein is CASSPLQYRSNQPQHF.

This chain links TRBV24-1 with TRBJ2-3; D is perhaps TRBD2 (6 bases). The CDR3 runs to 13 residues. Trimming stripped 9 bases from V and 2 bases from J, with 11 bases between. In germline, CDR1 is KGHDR, CDR2 SFDVKD. CDR3 region: CATAGTPTDTQYF. As DNA, the CDR3 is TGTGCCACCGCGGGGACCCCCACAGATACGCAGTATTTT.

This clonotype was detected ten times or more. This chain connects TRBV15 to TRBJ1-5; 9 positions match TRBD1. The CDR3 has 15 residues. J was trimmed by 4 bases and V by 3 bases; bases with no gene match: 4. Germline-derived CDR1 and CDR2 are LNHNV and YYDKDF (reference sequence). CDR3 DNA sequence: TGTGCCACCAGCAGGGACAGGGGACGTAATCAGCCCCAGCATTTT. Amino acids: CATSRDRGRNQPQHF.

This clonotype came up a few times. The rearrangement joins TRBV7-9 to TRBJ2-3; 10 bases are a match to TRBD1. The V gene's germline CDR1 is SEHNR and CDR2 FQNEAQ (reference sequence). The CDR3 spans 14 residues. After removal of 6 bases from V and 5 bases from J, the junction contained 5 bases not matched to a gene. The CDR3 region has the DNA TGTGCCAGCAGTTTCGACAGGGGGCAAGATACGCAGTATTTT. Amino acid sequence: CASSFDRGQDTQYF. The variable domain in full, with the rest retrieved from reference TRBV7-9 and TRBJ2-3, is DTGVSQNPRHKITKRGQNVTFRCDPISEHNRLYWYRQTLGQGPEFLTYFQNEAQLEKSRLLSDRFSAERPKGSFSTLEIQRTEQGDSAMYLCASSFDRGQDTQYFGPGTRLTVL.

This clonotype was recorded a few times. This rearrangement joins TRBV9 to TRBJ2-3, with unresolved D. V was pared by 0 bases and J by 6 bases, with 5 bases between. The CDR3 has 12 amino acids. Germline V gives CDR1 SGDLS, CDR2 YYNGEE. The CDR3 bases are TGTGCCAGCAGCGTAGAATTGGATACGCAGTATTTT. Protein sequence: CASSVELDTQYF.

The rearrangement uses TRBV7-2 and TRBJ2-7; 10 positions agree with TRBD1. The length of the CDR3 is 15 residues. Trimming cost V 5 bases and J 2 bases; bases outside gene matches: 6. Germline values: CDR1 SGHTA, CDR2 FQGNSA. As DNA, the CDR3 is TGTGCCAGCAGCCTTGCGGGACAGGGGACCTACGAGCAGTACTTC. This translates into CASSLAGQGTYEQYF.

The chain is built from TRBV6-2 or TRBV6-3 and TRBJ1-1; D not resolved. The V end was cut by 2 bases, the J end by 3 bases, with 7 bases between. The V gene's germline CDR1 is MNHEY and CDR2 SVGEGT. The CDR3 is 13 amino acids. CDR3 coding DNA: TGTGCCAGCAGTTACATAAGGGACACTGAAGCTTTCTTT. As protein: CASSYIRDTEAFF.